The clone carrying this T cell receptor (beta chain) was seen more than once but under ten times. The antigen remains unidentified. From the RT-PCR reads, TCRdb called clonotypes with MiXCR, one entry per CDR3 protein. The sample has around 480,000 distinct CDR3 sequences; approximately 15% are singletons. This specimen belongs to a study of response to subunit inactivated influenza vaccine. Broader study findings: Each seasonal influenza vaccination, the authors suggested, recruits few new T cells.

V lost 4 bases and J 4 bases, leaving 11 bases between the germline ends. The CDR3 has 14 amino acids. Per germline, CDR1 SNHLY and CDR2 FYNNEI. This chain links TRBV2 with TRBJ1-5; D gene ambiguous. The TCR was taken from a man aged 50-75 years who received an inactivated influenza vaccine. The sample consisted of CD4+ T cells sorted from PBMCs, taken 23 months after vaccination. This CDR3 is CASSVTRSNQPQHF. Here the CDR3 DNA reads TGTGCCAGCAGTGTTACCCGGAGTAATCAGCCCCAGCATTTT.